This TCR beta chain was obtained from a study of cytomegalovirus exposure and HLA in healthy donors. Germline-derived CDR1 and CDR2 are SGHDT and YYEEEE. The CDR3 covers 14 residues. Trimming took 3 bases from V and 6 from J, leaving 13 bases between them. The study, taken as a whole, reports: The study had only CMV serostatus as immune exposure information. As was reported, the classifier diagnosed cytomegalovirus status with high specificity and sensitivity.

This clone appeared a single time. Its antigen is currently unknown. PCR was performed using 60 Vbeta and 13 Jbeta primers. Profiled with immunoSEQ multiplex PCR; TCRdb holds only in-frame clones, not every one. The table records roughly 100,000 clones, around four fifths of them present only once. The chain recombines TRBV5-6 with TRBJ2-1; TRBD1 might be the D (6 bases). The sample was PBMCs. The TCR comes from a woman aged 55-70 years in good health and CMV-seronegative. CDR3 nucleotides: TGTGCCAGCAGCTGGGAACCACAGGGCAATGAGCAGTTCTTC. Residues: CASSWEPQGNEQFF.